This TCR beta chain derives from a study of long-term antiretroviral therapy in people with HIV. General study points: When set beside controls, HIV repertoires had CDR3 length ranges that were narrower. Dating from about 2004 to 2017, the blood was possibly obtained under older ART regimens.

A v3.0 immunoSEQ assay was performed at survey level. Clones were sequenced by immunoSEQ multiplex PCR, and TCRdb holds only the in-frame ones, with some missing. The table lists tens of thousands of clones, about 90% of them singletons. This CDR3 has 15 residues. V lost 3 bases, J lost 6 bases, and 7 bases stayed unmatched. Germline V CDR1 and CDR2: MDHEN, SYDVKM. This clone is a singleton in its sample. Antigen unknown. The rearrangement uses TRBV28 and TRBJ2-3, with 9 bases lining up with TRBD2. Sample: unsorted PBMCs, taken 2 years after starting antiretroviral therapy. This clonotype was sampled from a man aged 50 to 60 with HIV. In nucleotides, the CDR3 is TGTGCCAGCAGTTTTAGCGGGAGTTGGCTGGATACGCAGTATTTT. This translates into CASSFSGSWLDTQYF.